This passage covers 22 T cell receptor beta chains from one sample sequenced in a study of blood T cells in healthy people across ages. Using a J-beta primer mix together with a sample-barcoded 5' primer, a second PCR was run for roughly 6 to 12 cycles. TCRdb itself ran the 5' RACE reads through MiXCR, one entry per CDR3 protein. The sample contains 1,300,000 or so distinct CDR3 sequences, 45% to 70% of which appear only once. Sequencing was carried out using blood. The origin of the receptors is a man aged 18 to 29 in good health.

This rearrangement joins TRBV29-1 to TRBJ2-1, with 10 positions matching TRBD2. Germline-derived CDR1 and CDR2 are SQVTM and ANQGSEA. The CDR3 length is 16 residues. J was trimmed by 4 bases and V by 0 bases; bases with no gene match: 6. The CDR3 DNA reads TGCAGCGTTGAAGACACGACTAGCGGGCCTTACAATGAGCAGTTCTTC. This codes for CSVEDTTSGPYNEQFF.

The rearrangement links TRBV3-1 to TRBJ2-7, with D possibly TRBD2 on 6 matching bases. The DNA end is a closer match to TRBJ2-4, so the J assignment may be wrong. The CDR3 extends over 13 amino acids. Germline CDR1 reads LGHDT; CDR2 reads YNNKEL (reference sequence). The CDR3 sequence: CASSHVAANIQYF. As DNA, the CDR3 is TGTGCCAGCAGCCACGTAGCGGCAAACATTCAGTACTTC.

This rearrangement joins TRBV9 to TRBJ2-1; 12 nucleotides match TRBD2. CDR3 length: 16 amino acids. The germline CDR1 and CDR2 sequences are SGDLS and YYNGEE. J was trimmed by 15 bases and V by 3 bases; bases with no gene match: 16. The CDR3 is CASSAQGRTSGARGFF. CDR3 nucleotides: TGTGCCAGCAGCGCACAGGGGAGGACTAGCGGGGCCCGTGGGTTCTTC.

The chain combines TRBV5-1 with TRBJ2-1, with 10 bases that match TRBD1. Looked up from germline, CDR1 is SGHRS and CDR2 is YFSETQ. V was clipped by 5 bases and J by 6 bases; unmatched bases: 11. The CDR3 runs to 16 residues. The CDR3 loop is CASSFLTGQGTNEQFF. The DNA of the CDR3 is TGCGCCAGCAGTTTTTTAACGGGACAGGGGACCAATGAGCAGTTCTTC.

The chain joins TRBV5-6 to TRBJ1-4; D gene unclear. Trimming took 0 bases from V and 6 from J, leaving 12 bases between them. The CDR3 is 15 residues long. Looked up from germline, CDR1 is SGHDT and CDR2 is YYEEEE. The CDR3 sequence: CASSLAGQGDEKLFF. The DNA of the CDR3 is TGTGCCAGCAGCTTGGCCGGGCAAGGCGATGAAAAACTGTTTTTT.

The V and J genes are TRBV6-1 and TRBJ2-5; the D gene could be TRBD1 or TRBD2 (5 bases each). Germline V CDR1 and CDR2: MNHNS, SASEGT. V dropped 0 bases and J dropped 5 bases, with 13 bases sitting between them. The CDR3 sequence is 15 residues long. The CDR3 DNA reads TGTGCCAGCAGTGAAGCATTTGGGGGTCCGGAGACCCAGTACTTC. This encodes CASSEAFGGPETQYF.

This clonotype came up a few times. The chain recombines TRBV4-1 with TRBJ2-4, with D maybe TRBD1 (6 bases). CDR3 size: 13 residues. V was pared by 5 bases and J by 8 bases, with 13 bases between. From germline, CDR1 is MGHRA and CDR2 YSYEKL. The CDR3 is CASSNGKGDIQYF. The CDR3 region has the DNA TGCGCCAGCAGCAACGGCAAGGGGGACATTCAGTACTTC.

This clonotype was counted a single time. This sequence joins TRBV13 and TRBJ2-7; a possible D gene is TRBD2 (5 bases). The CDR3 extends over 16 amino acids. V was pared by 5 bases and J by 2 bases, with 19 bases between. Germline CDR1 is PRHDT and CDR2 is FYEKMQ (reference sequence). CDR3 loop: CASSPLYHGVTYEQYF. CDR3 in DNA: TGTGCCAGCAGCCCCCTCTACCACGGGGTTACCTACGAGCAGTACTTC.

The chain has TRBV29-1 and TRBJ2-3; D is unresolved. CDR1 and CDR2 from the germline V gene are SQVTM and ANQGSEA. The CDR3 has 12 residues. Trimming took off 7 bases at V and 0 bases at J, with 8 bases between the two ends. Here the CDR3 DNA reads TGCAGCGGGACCTTTAGCACAGATACGCAGTATTTT. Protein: CSGTFSTDTQYF.

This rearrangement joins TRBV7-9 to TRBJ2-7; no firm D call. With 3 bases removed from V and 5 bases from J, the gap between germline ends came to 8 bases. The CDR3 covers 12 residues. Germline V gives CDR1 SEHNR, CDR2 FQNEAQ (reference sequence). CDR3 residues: CASSFSADEQYF. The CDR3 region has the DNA TGTGCCAGCAGCTTTTCGGCCGACGAGCAGTACTTC. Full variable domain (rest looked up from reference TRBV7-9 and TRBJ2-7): DTGVSQNPRHKITKRGQNVTFRCDPISEHNRLYWYRQTLGQGPEFLTYFQNEAQLEKSRLLSDRFSAERPKGSFSTLEIQRTEQGDSAMYLCASSFSADEQYFGPGTRLTVT.

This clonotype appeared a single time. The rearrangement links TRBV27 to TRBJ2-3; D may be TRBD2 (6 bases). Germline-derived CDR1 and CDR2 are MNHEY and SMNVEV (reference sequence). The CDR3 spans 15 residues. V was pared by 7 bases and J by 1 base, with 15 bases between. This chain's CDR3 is CASTWDSEGTDTQYF. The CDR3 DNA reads TGTGCCAGCACCTGGGACTCGGAAGGCACAGATACGCAGTATTTT.

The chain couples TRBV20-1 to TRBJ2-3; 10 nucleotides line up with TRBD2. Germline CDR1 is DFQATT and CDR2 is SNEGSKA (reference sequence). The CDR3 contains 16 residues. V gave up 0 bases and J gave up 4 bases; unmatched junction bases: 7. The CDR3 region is CSAREKRSGGADTQYF. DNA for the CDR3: TGCAGTGCTAGAGAAAAGAGGAGCGGGGGGGCAGATACGCAGTATTTT.

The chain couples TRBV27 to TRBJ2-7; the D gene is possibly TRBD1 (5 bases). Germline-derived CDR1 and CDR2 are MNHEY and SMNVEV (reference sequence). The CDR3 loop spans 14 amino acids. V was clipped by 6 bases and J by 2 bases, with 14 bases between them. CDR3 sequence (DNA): TGTGCCAGCAGAGTCCCCCACAGGCCCTACGAGCAGTACTTC. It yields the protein CASRVPHRPYEQYF.

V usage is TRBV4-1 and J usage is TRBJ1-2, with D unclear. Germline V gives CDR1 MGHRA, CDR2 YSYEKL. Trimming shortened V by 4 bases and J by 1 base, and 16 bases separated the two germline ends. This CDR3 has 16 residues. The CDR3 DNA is TGCGCCAGCAGCCCAGTAACAGAGGTCTATAACTATGGCTACACCTTC. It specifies CASSPVTEVYNYGYTF.

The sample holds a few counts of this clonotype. In nucleotides, the CDR3 is TGTGCCAGCAGCTTAGCTGCCCCCGGGACTGAGCAGTTCTTC. Translated: CASSLAAPGTEQFF. The chain employs TRBV11-2 and TRBJ2-1; D assignment may be TRBD1 or TRBD2 (5 bases each). The CDR3 is made up of 14 amino acids. CDR1 is SGHAT and CDR2 is FQNNGV in the germline V gene. Trimming shortened V by 1 base and J by 9 bases, and 13 bases separated the two germline ends.

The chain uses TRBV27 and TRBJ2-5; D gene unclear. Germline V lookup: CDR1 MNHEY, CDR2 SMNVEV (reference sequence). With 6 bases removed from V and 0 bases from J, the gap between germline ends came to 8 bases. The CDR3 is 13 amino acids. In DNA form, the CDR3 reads TGTGCCAGCAGAAGACGGAACCAAGAGACCCAGTACTTC. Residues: CASRRRNQETQYF.

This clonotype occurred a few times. The CDR3 coding sequence is TGTGCCAGCAGTAAGTACAATGAGCAGTACTTC. Translating it yields CASSKYNEQYF. V usage is TRBV6-5 and J usage is TRBJ2-7; no clear D. CDR3 length: 11 amino acids. Germline lookup yields CDR1 MNHEY and CDR2 SVGAGI. With 5 bases removed from V and 7 bases from J, the gap between germline ends came to 9 bases.

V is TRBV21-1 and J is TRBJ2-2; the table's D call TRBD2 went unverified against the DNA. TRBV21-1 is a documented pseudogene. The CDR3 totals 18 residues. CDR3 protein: CASSKRLRLAGASGELFF. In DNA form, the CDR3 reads TGTGCCAGCAGCAAACGGTTGAGGCTAGCGGGGGCCTCCGGGGAGCTGTTTTTT.

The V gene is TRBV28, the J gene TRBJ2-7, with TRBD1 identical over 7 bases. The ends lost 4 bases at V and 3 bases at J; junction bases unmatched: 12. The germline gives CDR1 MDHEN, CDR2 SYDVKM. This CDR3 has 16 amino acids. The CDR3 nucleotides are TGTGCCAGCAGTTCGCTCACCCGGGACAGTCGCTACGAGCAGTACTTC. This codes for CASSSLTRDSRYEQYF.

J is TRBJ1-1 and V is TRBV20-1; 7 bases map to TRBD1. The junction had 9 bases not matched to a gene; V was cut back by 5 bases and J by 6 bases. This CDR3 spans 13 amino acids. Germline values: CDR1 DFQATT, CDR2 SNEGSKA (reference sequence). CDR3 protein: CSAHPPGGPEAFF. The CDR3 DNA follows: TGCAGTGCTCACCCTCCAGGGGGACCTGAAGCTTTCTTT.

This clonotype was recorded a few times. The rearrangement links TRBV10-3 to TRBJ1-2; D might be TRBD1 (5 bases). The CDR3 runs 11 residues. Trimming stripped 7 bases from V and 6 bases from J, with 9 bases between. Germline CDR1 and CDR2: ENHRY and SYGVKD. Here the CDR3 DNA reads TGTGCCATCAACGGGGGGGATGGCTACACCTTC. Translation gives CAINGGDGYTF.

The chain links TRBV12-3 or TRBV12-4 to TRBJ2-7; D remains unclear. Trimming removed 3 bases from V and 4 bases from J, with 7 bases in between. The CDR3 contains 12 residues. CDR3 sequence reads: CASSFGLYEQYF. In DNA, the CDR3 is TGTGCCAGCAGTTTTGGTCTTTACGAGCAGTACTTC.